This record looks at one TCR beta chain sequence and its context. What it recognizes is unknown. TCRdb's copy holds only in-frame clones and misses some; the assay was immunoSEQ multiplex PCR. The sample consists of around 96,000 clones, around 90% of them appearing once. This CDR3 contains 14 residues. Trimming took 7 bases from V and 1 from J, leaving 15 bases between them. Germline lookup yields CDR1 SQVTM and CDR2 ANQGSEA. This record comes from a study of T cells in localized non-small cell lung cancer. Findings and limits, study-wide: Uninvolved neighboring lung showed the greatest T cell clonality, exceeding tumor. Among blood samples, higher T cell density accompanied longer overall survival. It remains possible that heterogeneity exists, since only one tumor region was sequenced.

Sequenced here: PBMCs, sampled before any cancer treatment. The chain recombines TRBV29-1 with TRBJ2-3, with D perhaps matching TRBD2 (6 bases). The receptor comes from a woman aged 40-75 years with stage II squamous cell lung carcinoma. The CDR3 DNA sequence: TGCAGCGGAAGATCGGCTAGCGGCACAGATACGCAGTATTTT. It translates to CSGRSASGTDTQYF.